These 2 T cell receptor beta chains share one sample of origin, sequenced in a study of T-cell reconstitution after alpha-beta-depleted transplantation in children. TCRbeta library preparation incorporated unique molecular identifiers. TCRdb analysed the PCR reads with MiXCR anew, one entry per CDR3 protein. The data contain over 80,000 distinct CDR3 sequences, 20% to 30% of them seen just once; the ten biggest clones take up 20% to 25%. Material: PBMCs, obtained before TCRalphabeta/CD19-depleted stem cell transplant. All receptors come from a boy between 2 and 15 years old with acute lymphoblastic leukemia, due to receive a stem cell transplant.

There are many counts of this clonotype. The genes are TRBV4-1 and TRBJ2-1; the match to TRBD2 covers 8 bases. The J segment lost 4 bases and the V segment lost 1 base, leaving 6 bases of the junction unmatched. CDR1 MGHRA and CDR2 YSYEKL come from the germline V gene. This CDR3 comprises 16 residues. The CDR3 region has the DNA TGCGCCAGCAGCCAAGTCCTGACTAGCGAATACAATGAGCAGTTCTTC. Translation gives CASSQVLTSEYNEQFF.

The chain employs TRBV15 and TRBJ2-3, with 7 nucleotides matching TRBD2. The CDR3 runs 15 residues. Germline V lookup: CDR1 LNHNV, CDR2 YYDKDF (reference sequence). V shed 4 bases, J shed 2 bases, and the junction held 6 bases outside the gene matches. The CDR3: CATSTRLALTDTQYF. CDR3 sequence (DNA): TGTGCCACCAGCACCCGACTAGCCCTCACAGATACGCAGTATTTT.